This T cell receptor (beta chain) emerged from a study of OX40 agonist ivuxolimab in advanced cancers. TCRdb keeps only in-frame clones here, not all; method: immunoSEQ multiplex PCR. The sample contains about 62,000 clones, 75% to 90% of which appear only once. CDR3 length: 16 amino acids. V was shortened by 3 bases and J by 0 bases, with 11 bases between the two germline ends. Germline CDR1 LNHDA, CDR2 SQIVND (reference sequence). The rearrangement joins TRBV19 to TRBJ1-4; unclear D gene. The receptor was derived from an adult with an advanced solid tumor such as melanoma, head and neck, liver or kidney cancer. The sample consisted of CD4+ or CD8+ T cells sorted from blood, taken in a trial of the OX40 agonist ivuxolimab. CDR3 bases: TGTGCCAGTAGTATTAATTCGGGTGCAACTAATGAAAAACTGTTTTTT. This translates into CASSINSGATNEKLFF.